The 32 T cell receptor beta chains below come from one sample, sequenced in a study of cytomegalovirus exposure and HLA in healthy donors. The PCR employed 60 Vbeta primers together with 13 Jbeta primers. Here immunoSEQ multiplex PCR was the method, and the copy in TCRdb shows in-frame clones only, minus some. The sample has fewer than 250,000 clones; about 81% are singletons. Source material: PBMCs. The receptors originated from a middle-aged man in good health and CMV-seropositive.

The V and J genes are TRBV27 and TRBJ1-5; possible D gene TRBD1, 5 bases. Germline CDR1 and CDR2: MNHEY and SMNVEV (reference sequence). V was cut by 3 bases and J by 6 bases, with 15 bases left in between. CDR3 length equals 15 residues. CDR3 amino acids: CASSFTSLGGQPQHF. The CDR3 DNA reads as TGTGCCAGCAGTTTCACCAGCTTGGGGGGTCAGCCCCAGCATTTT.

V is TRBV5-1 and J is TRBJ2-1; 10 nucleotides align to TRBD2. The J segment lost 3 bases and the V segment lost 4 bases, leaving 4 bases of the junction unmatched. Germline values: CDR1 SGHRS, CDR2 YFSETQ. The CDR3 loop spans 15 amino acids. CDR3 in DNA: TGCGCCAGCAGCACCGGACTAGCGGACTACAATGAGCAGTTCTTC. It codes for CASSTGLADYNEQFF. Drawing the rest from reference TRBV5-1 and TRBJ2-1, the complete variable domain is KAGVTQTPRYLIKTRGQQVTLSCSPISGHRSVSWYQQTPGQGLQFLFEYFSETQRNKGNFPGRFSGRQFSNSRSEMNVSTLELGDSALYLCASSTGLADYNEQFFGPGTRLTVL.

The chain joins TRBV6-5 to TRBJ2-3; a possible D gene is TRBD1 (5 bases). From germline, CDR1 is MNHEY and CDR2 SVGAGI. CDR3 size: 14 residues. The V gene lost 3 bases and the J gene lost 1 base, with 8 bases spanning the gap. This chain's CDR3 is CASSYATGTDTQYF. DNA of the CDR3: TGTGCCAGCAGTTATGCGACAGGCACAGATACGCAGTATTTT.

This clone was seen ten or more times. The chain links TRBV7-2 to TRBJ1-5, with TRBD1 as a possible D gene (6 bases). The germline V gene encodes CDR1 SGHTA and CDR2 FQGNSA. V was cut by 4 bases and J by 5 bases, with 9 bases left in between. The CDR3 covers 13 residues. CDR3 nucleotide sequence: TGTGCCAGCAGCTCACAGGGATATCAGCCCCAGCATTTT. It codes for CASSSQGYQPQHF.

This rearrangement joins TRBV10-1 to TRBJ2-7, with 9 bases aligning to TRBD1. The germline CDR1 and CDR2 sequences are WNHNN and SYGVQD (reference sequence). This CDR3 region has 15 residues. J was trimmed by 1 base and V by 8 bases; bases with no gene match: 9. The CDR3 coding sequence is TGCGCCAGCCAGGGCCGACAGGGGGGGTCCTACGAGCAGTACGTC. It yields the protein CASQGRQGGSYEQYV.

The chain links TRBV5-1 to TRBJ2-5; 15 nucleotides agree with TRBD2. Germline-derived CDR1 and CDR2 are SGHRS and YFSETQ. CDR3 size: 21 residues. V dropped 3 bases and J dropped 5; count of bases not matched to a gene: 20. The CDR3 DNA reads as TGCGCCAGCAGCTCACCCACATGGACTAGCGGGAGGGTTGGCCTGGAGGAGACCCAGTACTTC. Its translation is CASSSPTWTSGRVGLEETQYF.

The chain joins TRBV25-1 to TRBJ2-3, with TRBD2 as a possible D gene (6 bases). V lost 0 bases to trimming and J lost 0 bases, with 13 bases between them. The germline V gene encodes CDR1 MGHDK and CDR2 SYGVNS. The CDR3 is 17 residues long. The CDR3 here is CASSEYYLGGSTDTQYF. The CDR3 region has the DNA TGTGCCAGCAGTGAATATTATCTGGGAGGTAGCACAGATACGCAGTATTTT.

The rearrangement links TRBV6-5 to TRBJ2-2; D may be TRBD2 (6 bases). Looked up from germline, CDR1 is MNHEY and CDR2 is SVGAGI. CDR3 size: 14 residues. V shed 8 bases and J shed 6 bases, with 16 bases lying between them. The CDR3 nucleotides read TGTGCCAGCTCTACTAGCCCCCCCGCCGGGGAGCTGTTTTTT. It codes for CASSTSPPAGELFF.

This rearrangement joins TRBV10-1 to TRBJ2-1; D is perhaps TRBD1 (8 bases). There are 16 residues in the CDR3. V was trimmed by 3 bases and J by 1 base, leaving 13 bases between them. Germline V gene sequence: CDR1 WNHNN, CDR2 SYGVQD (reference sequence). The CDR3 DNA reads TGCGCCAGCAGTGATAACAGGGGGGGTTCCTACAATGAGCAGTTCTTC. It translates to CASSDNRGGSYNEQFF.

This chain uses TRBV9 with TRBJ1-6, with D maybe TRBD1 (5 bases). Per the germline V gene, CDR1 is SGDLS and CDR2 is YYNGEE. The V and J ends lost 0 bases and 10 bases respectively, with 11 bases between them. The CDR3 is made up of 14 amino acids. This CDR3 reads CASSVGGGRSPLHF. The CDR3 nucleotides are TGTGCCAGCAGCGTAGGGGGGGGACGCTCACCCCTCCACTTT.

This sequence joins TRBV7-6 and TRBJ2-3; 8 bases agree with TRBD2. The trim removed 1 base at V and 2 bases at J, leaving 11 bases unmatched. CDR3 length: 18 residues. The germline V gene has CDR1 SGHVS and CDR2 FNYEAQ. The DNA for the CDR3 is TGTGCCAGCAGCTTAGATGCCCCGGGACTAGGGATCACAGATACGCAGTATTTT. This codes for CASSLDAPGLGITDTQYF. The complete variable domain, with remaining parts taken from reference TRBV7-6 and TRBJ2-3, reads GAGVSQSPRYKVTKRGQDVALRCDPISGHVSLYWYRQALGQGPEFLTYFNYEAQQDKSGLPNDRFSAERPEGSISTLTIQRTEQRDSAMYRCASSLDAPGLGITDTQYFGPGTRLTVL.

As for this clone: As the CDR3 is not closed by the conserved phenylalanine or tryptophan, this likely results from a read error. Because the CDR3's place on the DNA is in doubt, the DNA is left out and the CDR3 is given as listed by TCRdb. The chain carries TRBV11-2 and TRBJ2-7; TRBD2 reflects the table's D call only, with no check against the DNA. The CDR3 is 11 residues long, ends included. Germline CDR1 reads SGHAT; CDR2 reads FQNNGV. CDR3: CASSLDRGLTE.

A few counts support this clone. The chain has TRBV4-2 and TRBJ2-7, with 11 bases aligning to TRBD2. CDR3 size: 15 residues. The junction had 5 bases not matched to a gene; V was cut back by 1 base and J by 6 bases. Germline CDR1 reads LGHNA; CDR2 reads YNFKEQ. As DNA, the CDR3 is TGTGCCAGCAGCCAAGCTCTAGCGGGAGGATCCGAGCAGTACGTC. Translated, it gives CASSQALAGGSEQYV.

This chain uses TRBV9 with TRBJ2-1, with 7 bases fitting TRBD1. Germline V gives CDR1 SGDLS, CDR2 YYNGEE. The CDR3 consists of 17 residues. Trimming removed 4 bases from V and 4 bases from J; junction bases left unmatched: 14. The CDR3 sequence: CASSPSPGQDFYNEQFF. The CDR3 nucleotides read TGTGCCAGCAGCCCCTCCCCCGGACAGGACTTTTACAATGAGCAGTTCTTC. Based on the CDR3 plus reference TRBV9 and TRBJ2-1, the full variable domain is DSGVTQTPKHLITATGQRVTLRCSPRSGDLSVYWYQQSLDQGLQFLIQYYNGEERAKGNILERFSAQQFPDLHSELNLSSLELGDSALYFCASSPSPGQDFYNEQFFGPGTRLTVL.

CDR3: CASSLDGRRQGSYEQYF. The CDR3 DNA reads as TGCGCCAGCAGCTTGGATGGTAGAAGACAGGGCTCCTACGAGCAGTACTTC. V gene TRBV5-1 combines with J gene TRBJ2-7; TRBD1 matches 7 bases. From germline, CDR1 is SGHRS and CDR2 YFSETQ. The CDR3 has 17 residues. V shed 0 bases and J 0 bases; nucleotides not matched to a gene: 9.

The chain joins TRBV12-5 to TRBJ1-1, with D hard to call. The CDR3 loop spans 12 amino acids. Germline V gives CDR1 LGHNT, CDR2 FRNRAP. V lost 2 bases, J lost 5 bases, and 6 bases lay in between. The CDR3 sequence is CASGLPGTEAFF. The DNA for the CDR3 is TGTGCTAGTGGTTTGCCCGGGACTGAAGCTTTCTTT.

This clone was observed a handful of times. This chain uses TRBV15 with TRBJ2-3; no firm D call. Trimming pared 1 base from V and 3 bases from J, leaving 8 bases between. The CDR3 consists of 14 residues. Per the germline V gene, CDR1 is LNHNV and CDR2 is YYDKDF (reference sequence). The CDR3 bases are TGTGCCACCAGCAGAGCTGGGCCAACAGATACGCAGTATTTT. As protein: CATSRAGPTDTQYF.

The chain carries TRBV18 and TRBJ2-1, with 7 bases fitting TRBD2. Germline V gene lookup returns CDR1 KGHSH and CDR2 LQKENI. The CDR3 is 15 residues long. The V gene end was trimmed by 0 bases and the J gene end by 4 bases; junction bases not matched to a gene: 3. The CDR3 nucleotides are TGTGCCAGCTCACCACCGGCAGCGGGGTACAATGAGCAGTTCTTC. Protein product: CASSPPAAGYNEQFF. The full variable domain, rest sourced from reference TRBV18 and TRBJ2-1, is NAGVMQNPRHLVRRRGQEARLRCSPMKGHSHVYWYRQLPEEGLKFMVYLQKENIIDESGMPKERFSAEFPKEGPSILRIQQVVRGDSAAYFCASSPPAAGYNEQFFGPGTRLTVL.

The chain is built from TRBV20-1 and TRBJ2-4; the D is unclear. CDR3 length: 11 amino acids. In germline, CDR1 is DFQATT, CDR2 SNEGSKA (reference sequence). Trimming stripped 6 bases from V and 2 bases from J, with 5 bases between. The CDR3: CSAAPKNIQYF. The DNA of the CDR3 is TGCAGTGCAGCGCCCAAAAACATTCAGTACTTC.

The V gene is TRBV7-7, the J gene TRBJ2-5; 9 bases align to TRBD2. The CDR3 runs to 14 residues. V lost 5 bases, J lost 4 bases, and 5 bases stayed unmatched. Germline CDR1 reads SSHAT; CDR2 reads FNYEAQ (reference sequence). This CDR3 is CASSATSGSETQYF. The CDR3 nucleotides read TGTGCCAGCAGCGCAACTAGCGGGTCAGAGACCCAGTACTTC.

This CDR3 is CSVELAGGVIGELFF. As DNA, the CDR3 is TGCAGCGTTGAACTAGCGGGAGGGGTAATCGGGGAGCTGTTTTTT. The V and J genes are TRBV29-1 and TRBJ2-2; 12 bases are shared with TRBD2. V shed 2 bases, J shed 7 bases, and the junction held 5 bases outside the gene matches. The germline V gene encodes CDR1 SQVTM and CDR2 ANQGSEA. This CDR3 spans 15 amino acids.

The rearrangement links TRBV2 to TRBJ2-5, with a weak D call TRBD2 (6 bases). CDR1 and CDR2 (germline): SNHLY, FYNNEI. V shed 6 bases and J shed 7 bases, with 9 bases lying between them. The CDR3 has 11 residues. CDR3 protein: CASSGEATQYF. Written as DNA, the CDR3 is TGTGCCAGCAGCGGGGAGGCGACCCAGTACTTC.

The chain recombines TRBV11-3 with TRBJ1-2; TRBD1 matches at 8 bases. CDR1 is SGHNT and CDR2 is YENEEA in the germline V gene. This CDR3 has 16 amino acids. V shed 5 bases and J 1 base; nucleotides not matched to a gene: 9. CDR3 DNA sequence: TGTGCCAGCAGCCCCGACAGGGGCCGGGGTAACTATGGCTACACCTTC. Translated, it gives CASSPDRGRGNYGYTF.

The rearrangement links TRBV10-1 to TRBJ2-5; tentatively, D is TRBD1 (6 bases). Germline CDR1 and CDR2: WNHNN and SYGVQD (reference sequence). Trimming stripped 3 bases from V and 4 bases from J, with 15 bases between. CDR3 length: 15 residues. CDR3 DNA sequence: TGCGCCAGCAGTGACAGTTTGGCAGGGGTAGAGACCCAGTACTTC. Translation gives CASSDSLAGVETQYF.

The rearrangement uses TRBV19 and TRBJ2-7, with 8 nucleotides matching TRBD1. CDR3 size: 15 residues. Per the germline V gene, CDR1 is LNHDA and CDR2 is SQIVND (reference sequence). V was clipped by 1 base and J by 2 bases; unmatched bases: 4. The CDR3 reads CASSIGQGAAYEQYF. DNA for the CDR3: TGTGCCAGTAGTATAGGGCAGGGGGCCGCCTACGAGCAGTACTTC.

CDR3 nucleotide sequence: TGCGCCAGCAGCTTGGCAGGGGCCGATGAGCAGTTCTTC. Encoded protein: CASSLAGADEQFF. The rearrangement uses TRBV5-1 and TRBJ2-1; TRBD1 might be the D (6 bases). Per germline, CDR1 SGHRS and CDR2 YFSETQ. Trimming took off 0 bases at V and 8 bases at J, with 9 bases between the two ends. The CDR3 spans 13 residues.

The rearrangement links TRBV19 to TRBJ2-7; 10 bases align to TRBD1. The CDR3 has 13 residues. Trimming cost V 4 bases and J 5 bases; bases outside gene matches: 2. Per the germline V gene, CDR1 is LNHDA and CDR2 is SQIVND (reference sequence). CDR3 residues: CASSRQGANEQYF. CDR3 sequence (DNA): TGTGCCAGTAGTAGACAGGGGGCGAACGAGCAGTACTTC.

The chain is built from TRBV30 and TRBJ1-5, with TRBD1 matching 8 bases. The CDR3 is 15 residues long. Trimming took 5 bases from V and 7 from J; bases not matched to a gene: 13. Germline values: CDR1 GTSNPN, CDR2 SVGIG (reference sequence). In DNA form, the CDR3 reads TGTGCCTGGTATCTGGACAGGGAGAAAGGGCAGCCCCAGCATTTT. Translation: CAWYLDREKGQPQHF.

The gene calls are TRBV19 and TRBJ2-7; TRBD1 aligns across 9 bases. Trimming removed 8 bases from V and 0 bases from J; junction bases left unmatched: 2. Per the germline V gene, CDR1 is LNHDA and CDR2 is SQIVND (reference sequence). The CDR3 totals 13 residues. CDR3 loop: CASGQGRSYEQYF. DNA of the CDR3: TGTGCCAGTGGACAGGGGCGCTCCTACGAGCAGTACTTC.

V gene TRBV5-4 combines with J gene TRBJ2-3, with 11 bases matching TRBD2. The germline gives CDR1 SGHNT, CDR2 YYREEE (reference sequence). V trimming: 0 bases; J trimming: 1 base; junction bases outside the gene matches: 1. The CDR3 is made up of 16 amino acids. The CDR3: CASSLELAGGTDTQYF. The CDR3 nucleotides read TGTGCCAGCAGCTTGGAACTAGCGGGGGGCACAGATACGCAGTATTTT.

The table lists this clone with a few counts. This chain joins TRBV5-6 and TRBJ2-3, with TRBD2 matching 10 bases. The CDR3 consists of 17 residues. Per the germline V gene, CDR1 is SGHDT and CDR2 is YYEEEE. V trimming: 0 bases; J trimming: 2 bases; junction bases outside the gene matches: 6. The CDR3 nucleotides read TGTGCCAGCAGCTTGGGACCACTAGCGGGGAACACAGATACGCAGTATTTT. Residues: CASSLGPLAGNTDTQYF. Using reference TRBV5-6 and TRBJ2-3 for the parts outside the CDR3, the full variable domain is DAGVTQSPTHLIKTRGQQVTLRCSPKSGHDTVSWYQQALGQGPQFIFQYYEEEERQRGNFPDRFSGHQFPNYSSELNVNALLLGDSALYLCASSLGPLAGNTDTQYFGPGTRLTVL.

The chain uses TRBV7-6 and TRBJ1-5; no reliable D call. V was shortened by 7 bases and J by 7 bases, with 14 bases between the two germline ends. This CDR3 is built from 13 residues. Germline V gene data show CDR1 as SGHVS and CDR2 as FNYEAQ. Here the CDR3 reads CASTSQAGQPQHF. The CDR3 DNA is TGTGCCAGCACGAGCCAGGCGGGACAGCCCCAGCATTTT.